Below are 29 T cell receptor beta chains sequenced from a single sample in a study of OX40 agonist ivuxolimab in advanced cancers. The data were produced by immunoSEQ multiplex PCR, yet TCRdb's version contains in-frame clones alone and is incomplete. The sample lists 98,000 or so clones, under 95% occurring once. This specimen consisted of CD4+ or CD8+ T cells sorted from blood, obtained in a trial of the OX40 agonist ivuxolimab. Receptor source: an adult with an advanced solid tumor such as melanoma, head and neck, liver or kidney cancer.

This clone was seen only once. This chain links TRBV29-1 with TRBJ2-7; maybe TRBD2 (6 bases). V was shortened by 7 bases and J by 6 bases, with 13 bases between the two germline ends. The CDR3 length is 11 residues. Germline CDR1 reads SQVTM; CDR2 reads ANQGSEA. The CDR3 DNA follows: TGCAGCGGGGGAACAGCGGGCGAGCAGTACTTC. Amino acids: CSGGTAGEQYF.

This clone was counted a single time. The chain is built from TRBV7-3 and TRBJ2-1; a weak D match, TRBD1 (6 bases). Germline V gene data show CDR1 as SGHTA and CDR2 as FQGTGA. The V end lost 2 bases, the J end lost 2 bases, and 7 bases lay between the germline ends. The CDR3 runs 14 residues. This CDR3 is CASSLSGAYNEQFF. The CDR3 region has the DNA TGTGCCAGCAGCTTATCAGGGGCCTACAATGAGCAGTTCTTC. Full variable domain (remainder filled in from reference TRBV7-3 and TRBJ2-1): GAGVSQTPSNKVTEKGKYVELRCDPISGHTALYWYRQSLGQGPEFLIYFQGTGAADDSGLPNDRFFAVRPEGSVSTLKIQRTERGDSAVYLCASSLSGAYNEQFFGPGTRLTVL.

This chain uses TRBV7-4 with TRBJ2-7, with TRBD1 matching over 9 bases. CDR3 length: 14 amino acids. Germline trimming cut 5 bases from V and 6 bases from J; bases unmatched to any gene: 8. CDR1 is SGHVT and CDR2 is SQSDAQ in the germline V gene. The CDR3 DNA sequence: TGTGCCAGCAGCCTCCACAGGGGGCCGTGCGAGCAGTACTTC. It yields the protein CASSLHRGPCEQYF.

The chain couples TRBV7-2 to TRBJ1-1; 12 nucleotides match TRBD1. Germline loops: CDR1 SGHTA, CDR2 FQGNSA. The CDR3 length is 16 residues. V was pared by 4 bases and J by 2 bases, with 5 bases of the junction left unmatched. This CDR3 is CASSSPGQGANTEAFF. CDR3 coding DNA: TGTGCCAGCAGCTCTCCGGGACAGGGGGCCAACACTGAAGCTTTCTTT.

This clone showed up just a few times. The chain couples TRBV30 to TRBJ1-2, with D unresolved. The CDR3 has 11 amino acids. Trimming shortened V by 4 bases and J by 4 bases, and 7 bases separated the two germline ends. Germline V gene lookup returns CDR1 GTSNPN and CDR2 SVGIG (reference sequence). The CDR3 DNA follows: TGTGCCTGGACCGGACTCTATGGCTACACCTTC. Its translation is CAWTGLYGYTF.

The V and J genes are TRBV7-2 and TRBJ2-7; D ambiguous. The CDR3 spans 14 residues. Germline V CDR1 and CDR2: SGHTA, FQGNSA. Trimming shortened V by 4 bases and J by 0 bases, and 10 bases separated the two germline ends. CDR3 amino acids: CASSSVHTSYEQYF. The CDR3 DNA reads TGTGCCAGCAGCTCAGTACATACCTCCTACGAGCAGTACTTC.

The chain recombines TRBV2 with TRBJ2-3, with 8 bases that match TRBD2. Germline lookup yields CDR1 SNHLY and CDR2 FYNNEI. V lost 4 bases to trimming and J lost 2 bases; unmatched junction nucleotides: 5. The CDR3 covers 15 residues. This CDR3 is CASSANSGDTDTQYF. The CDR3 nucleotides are TGTGCCAGCAGTGCGAATAGCGGGGACACAGATACGCAGTATTTT.

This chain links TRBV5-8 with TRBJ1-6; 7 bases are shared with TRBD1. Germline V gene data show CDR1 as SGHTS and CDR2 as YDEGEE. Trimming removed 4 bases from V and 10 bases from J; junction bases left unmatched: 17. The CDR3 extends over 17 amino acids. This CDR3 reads CASSPGTATFSLSPLHF. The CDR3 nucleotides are TGTGCCAGCAGCCCCGGGACAGCAACTTTCTCGTTGTCACCCCTCCACTTT.

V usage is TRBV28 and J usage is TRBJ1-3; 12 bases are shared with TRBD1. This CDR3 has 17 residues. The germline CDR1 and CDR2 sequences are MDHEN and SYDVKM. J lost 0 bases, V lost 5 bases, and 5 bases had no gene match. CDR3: CASSQGQGAGSGNTIYF. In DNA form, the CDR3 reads TGTGCCAGCAGTCAGGGACAGGGGGCCGGCTCTGGAAACACCATATATTTT.

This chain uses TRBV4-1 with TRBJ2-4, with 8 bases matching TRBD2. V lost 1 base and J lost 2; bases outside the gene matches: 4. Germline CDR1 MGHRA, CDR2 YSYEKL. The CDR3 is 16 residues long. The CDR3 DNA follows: TGCGCCAGCAGCCAAGGTCGGGGGGGGTCCAAAAACATTCAGTACTTC. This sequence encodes CASSQGRGGSKNIQYF.

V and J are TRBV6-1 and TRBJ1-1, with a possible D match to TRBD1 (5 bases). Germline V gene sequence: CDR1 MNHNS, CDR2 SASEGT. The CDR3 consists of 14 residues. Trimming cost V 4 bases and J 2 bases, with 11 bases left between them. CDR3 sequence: CASSVQTVNTEAFF. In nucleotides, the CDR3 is TGTGCCAGCAGTGTCCAGACAGTAAACACTGAAGCTTTCTTT.

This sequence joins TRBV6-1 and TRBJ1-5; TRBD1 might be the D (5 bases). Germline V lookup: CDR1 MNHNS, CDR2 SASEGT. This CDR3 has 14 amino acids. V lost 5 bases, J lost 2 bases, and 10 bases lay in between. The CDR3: CASSLQVGNQPQHF. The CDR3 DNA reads TGTGCCAGCAGTTTACAGGTGGGCAATCAGCCCCAGCATTTT.

CDR3 DNA sequence: TGTGCCAGCAGCCCTCAGGGGAGTTCCTACAATGAGCAGTTCTTC. This gives the protein CASSPQGSSYNEQFF. The genes are TRBV9 and TRBJ2-1, with D possibly TRBD1 on 6 matching bases. Trimming left V 4 bases short and J 1 base short, with 12 bases between. Germline V gives CDR1 SGDLS, CDR2 YYNGEE. The CDR3 contains 15 residues.

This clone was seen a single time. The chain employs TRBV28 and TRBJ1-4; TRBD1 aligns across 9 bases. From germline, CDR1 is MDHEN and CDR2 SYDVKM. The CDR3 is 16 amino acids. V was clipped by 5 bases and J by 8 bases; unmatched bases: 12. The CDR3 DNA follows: TGTGCCAGCAGTCCCGCACAGGGGGCGCAGGAGGAAAAACTGTTTTTT. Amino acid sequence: CASSPAQGAQEEKLFF.

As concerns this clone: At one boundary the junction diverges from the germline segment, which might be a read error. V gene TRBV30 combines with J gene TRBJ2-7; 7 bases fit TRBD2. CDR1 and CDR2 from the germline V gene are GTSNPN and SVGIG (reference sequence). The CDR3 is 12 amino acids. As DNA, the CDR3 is TGTGCCTGGAGTGTACCCAGCGGGATGCCTAACTTC. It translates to CAWSVPSGMPNF.

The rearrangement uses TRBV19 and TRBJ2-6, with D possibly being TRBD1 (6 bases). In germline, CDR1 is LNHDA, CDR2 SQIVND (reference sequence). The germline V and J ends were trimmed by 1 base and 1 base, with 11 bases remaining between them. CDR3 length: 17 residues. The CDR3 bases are TGTGCCAGTAGTATAGGCAGGGGCGGTTCTGGGGCCAACGTCCTGACTTTC. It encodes CASSIGRGGSGANVLTF.

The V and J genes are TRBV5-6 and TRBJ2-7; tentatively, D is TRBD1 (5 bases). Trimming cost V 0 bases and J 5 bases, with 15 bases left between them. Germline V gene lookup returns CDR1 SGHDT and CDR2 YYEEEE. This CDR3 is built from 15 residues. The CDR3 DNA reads TGTGCCAGCAGCTTGGTTGGCCAGGGCGACCACGAGCAGTACTTC. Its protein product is CASSLVGQGDHEQYF. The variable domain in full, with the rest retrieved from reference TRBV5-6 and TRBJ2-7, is DAGVTQSPTHLIKTRGQQVTLRCSPKSGHDTVSWYQQALGQGPQFIFQYYEEEERQRGNFPDRFSGHQFPNYSSELNVNALLLGDSALYLCASSLVGQGDHEQYFGPGTRLTVT.

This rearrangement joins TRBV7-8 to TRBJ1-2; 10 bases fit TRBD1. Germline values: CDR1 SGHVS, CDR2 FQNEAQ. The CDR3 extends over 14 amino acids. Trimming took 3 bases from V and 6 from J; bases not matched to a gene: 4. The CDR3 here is CASSLAGTGDGYTF. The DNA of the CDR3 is TGTGCCAGCAGCTTGGCGGGGACAGGGGATGGCTACACCTTC.

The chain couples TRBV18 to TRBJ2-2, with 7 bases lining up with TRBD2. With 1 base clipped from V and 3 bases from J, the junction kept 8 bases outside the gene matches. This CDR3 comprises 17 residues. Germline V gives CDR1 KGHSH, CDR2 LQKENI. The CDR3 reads CASSPRVLSGDTGELFF. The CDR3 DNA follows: TGTGCCAGCTCACCACGAGTCTTAAGCGGGGACACCGGGGAGCTGTTTTTT.

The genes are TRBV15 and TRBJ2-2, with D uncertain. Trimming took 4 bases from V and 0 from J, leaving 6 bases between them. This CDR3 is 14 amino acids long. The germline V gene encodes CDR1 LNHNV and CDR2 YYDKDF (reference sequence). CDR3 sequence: CATSIRANTGELFF. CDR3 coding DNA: TGTGCCACCAGCATTCGAGCGAACACCGGGGAGCTGTTTTTT.

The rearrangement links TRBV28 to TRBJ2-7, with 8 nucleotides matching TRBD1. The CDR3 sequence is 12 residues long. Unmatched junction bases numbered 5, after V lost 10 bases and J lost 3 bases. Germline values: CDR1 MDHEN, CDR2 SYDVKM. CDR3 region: CATGGQVYEQYF. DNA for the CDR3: TGTGCCACCGGGGGACAGGTCTACGAGCAGTACTTC.

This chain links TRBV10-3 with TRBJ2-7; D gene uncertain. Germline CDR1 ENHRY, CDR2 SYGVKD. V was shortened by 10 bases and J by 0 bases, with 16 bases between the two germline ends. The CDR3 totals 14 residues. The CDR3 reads CATKKSVSSYEQYF. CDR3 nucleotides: TGTGCCACCAAGAAGTCAGTGAGCTCCTACGAGCAGTACTTC.

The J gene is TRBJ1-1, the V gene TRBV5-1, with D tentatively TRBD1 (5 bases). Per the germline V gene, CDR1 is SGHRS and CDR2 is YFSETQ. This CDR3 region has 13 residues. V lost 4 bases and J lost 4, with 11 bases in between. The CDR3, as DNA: TGCGCCAGCAGCACAGGAAGTGGCACTGAAGCTTTCTTT. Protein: CASSTGSGTEAFF.

The DNA of the CDR3 is TGTGCCAGCAGTTCCGGCCTGACGGGAAACACCATATATTTT. Encoded protein: CASSSGLTGNTIYF. The chain links TRBV6-5 to TRBJ1-3, with D unclear. The CDR3 extends over 14 amino acids. Germline-derived CDR1 and CDR2 are MNHEY and SVGAGI. Trimming pared 4 bases from V and 4 bases from J, leaving 11 bases between.

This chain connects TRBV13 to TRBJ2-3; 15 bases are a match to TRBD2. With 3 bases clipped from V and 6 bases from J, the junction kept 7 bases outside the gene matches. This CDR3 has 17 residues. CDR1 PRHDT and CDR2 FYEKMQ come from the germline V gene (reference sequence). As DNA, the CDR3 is TGTGCCAGCAGCTTCGGGACTAGCGGGGGGCGCCGGGATACGCAGTATTTT. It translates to CASSFGTSGGRRDTQYF.

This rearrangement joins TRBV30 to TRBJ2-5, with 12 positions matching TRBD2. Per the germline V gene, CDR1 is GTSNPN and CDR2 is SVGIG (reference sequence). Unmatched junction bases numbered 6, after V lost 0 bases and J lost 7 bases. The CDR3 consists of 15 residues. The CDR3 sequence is CAWSVLAGGGGTQYF. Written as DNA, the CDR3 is TGTGCCTGGAGTGTACTAGCGGGGGGAGGAGGGACCCAGTACTTC. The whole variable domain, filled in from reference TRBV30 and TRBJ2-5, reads SQTIHQWPATLVQPVGSPLSLECTVEGTSNPNLYWYRQAAGRGLQLLFYSVGIGQISSEVPQNLSASRPQDRQFILSSKKLLLSDSGFYLCAWSVLAGGGGTQYFGPGTRLLVL.

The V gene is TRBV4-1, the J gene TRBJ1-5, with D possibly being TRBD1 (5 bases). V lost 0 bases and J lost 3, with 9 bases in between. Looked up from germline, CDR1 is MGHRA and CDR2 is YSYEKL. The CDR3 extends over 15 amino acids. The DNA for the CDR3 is TGCGCCAGCAGCCAAGATGGGGGGGTCAATCAGCCCCAGCATTTT. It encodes CASSQDGGVNQPQHF.

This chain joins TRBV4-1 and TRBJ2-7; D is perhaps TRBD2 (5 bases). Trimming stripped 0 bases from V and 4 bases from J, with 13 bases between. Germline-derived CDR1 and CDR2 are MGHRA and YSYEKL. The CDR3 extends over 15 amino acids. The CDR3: CASSQDPGLKYEQYF. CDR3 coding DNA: TGCGCCAGCAGCCAAGATCCTGGACTTAAATACGAGCAGTACTTC.

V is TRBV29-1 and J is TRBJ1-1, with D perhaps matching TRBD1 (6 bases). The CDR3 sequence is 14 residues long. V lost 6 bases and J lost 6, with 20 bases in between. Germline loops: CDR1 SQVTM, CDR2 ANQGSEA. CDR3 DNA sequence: TGCAGCGTCGCGGACGGACCCAAGGGGGCTGAAGCTTTCTTT. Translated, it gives CSVADGPKGAEAFF.